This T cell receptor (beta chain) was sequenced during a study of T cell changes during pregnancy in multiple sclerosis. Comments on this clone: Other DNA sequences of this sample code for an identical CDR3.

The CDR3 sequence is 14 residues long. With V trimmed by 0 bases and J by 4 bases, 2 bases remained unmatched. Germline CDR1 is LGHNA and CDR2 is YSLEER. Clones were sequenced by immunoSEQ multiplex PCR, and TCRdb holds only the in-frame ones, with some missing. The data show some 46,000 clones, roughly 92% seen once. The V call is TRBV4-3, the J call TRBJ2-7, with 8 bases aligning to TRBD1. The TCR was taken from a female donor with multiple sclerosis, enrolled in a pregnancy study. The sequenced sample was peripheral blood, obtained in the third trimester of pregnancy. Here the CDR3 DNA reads TGCGCCAGCAGCCAAGACAGGGGGCGATACGAGCAGTACTTC. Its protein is CASSQDRGRYEQYF.